This passage covers 32 T cell receptor beta chains from one sample sequenced in a study of cytomegalovirus exposure and HLA in healthy donors. The PCR used 60 Vbeta and 13 Jbeta primers. This table comes from immunoSEQ multiplex PCR, and its TCRdb copy is limited to in-frame clones, with some not included. This sample has about 120,000 clones, with over 80% found just once. Sample: PBMCs. These receptors all come from a man aged 18 to 35 in good health and CMV-seropositive.

The chain joins TRBV28 to TRBJ2-7; TRBD2 might be the D (7 bases). CDR3 length equals 14 residues. Trimming removed 8 bases from V and 2 bases from J, with 16 bases in between. Germline values: CDR1 MDHEN, CDR2 SYDVKM. The CDR3 loop reads CASHRGGNPYEQYF. CDR3 nucleotide sequence: TGTGCCAGCCACCGCGGGGGCAACCCCTACGAGCAGTACTTC.

V usage is TRBV5-1 and J usage is TRBJ2-5; 13 nucleotides agree with TRBD2. The J segment lost 2 bases and the V segment lost 2 bases, leaving 0 bases of the junction unmatched. Germline V gives CDR1 SGHRS, CDR2 YFSETQ. This CDR3 is built from 15 residues. This CDR3 reads CASSLLAGGQETQYF. The CDR3 nucleotides read TGCGCCAGCAGCTTACTAGCGGGGGGGCAAGAGACCCAGTACTTC.

This clone was counted a single time. The chain has TRBV7-9 and TRBJ1-3; 7 bases line up with TRBD1. V dropped 1 base and J dropped 7; count of bases not matched to a gene: 7. CDR1 and CDR2 from the germline V gene are SEHNR and FQNEAQ (reference sequence). The CDR3 consists of 15 residues. The CDR3 DNA reads TGTGCCAGCAGCTTAGGGACAGGCCTTTTTAACACCATATATTTT. Translation: CASSLGTGLFNTIYF. Together with reference TRBV7-9 and TRBJ1-3, the CDR3 gives the full variable domain: DTGVSQNPRHKITKRGQNVTFRCDPISEHNRLYWYRQTLGQGPEFLTYFQNEAQLEKSRLLSDRFSAERPKGSFSTLEIQRTEQGDSAMYLCASSLGTGLFNTIYFGEGSWLTVV.

DNA for the CDR3: TGTGCCAGCAGCCCAGGTCCCGGGGGACCTAGCAATCAGCCCCAGCATTTT. Its translation: CASSPGPGGPSNQPQHF. The rearrangement uses TRBV5-4 and TRBJ1-5, with D possibly being TRBD1 (5 bases). The germline CDR1 and CDR2 sequences are SGHNT and YYREEE (reference sequence). Trimming removed 4 bases at V and 0 bases at J, with 17 bases between. The CDR3 covers 17 residues. Filled out from reference TRBV5-4 and TRBJ1-5, the complete variable domain reads ETGVTQSPTHLIKTRGQQVTLRCSSQSGHNTVSWYQQALGQGPQFIFQYYREEENGRGNFPPRFSGLQFPNYSSELNVNALELDDSALYLCASSPGPGGPSNQPQHFGDGTRLSIL.

V gene TRBV10-1 combines with J gene TRBJ2-1; 7 nucleotides align to TRBD2. The germline gives CDR1 WNHNN, CDR2 SYGVQD (reference sequence). The CDR3 runs 16 residues. The junction had 9 bases not matched to a gene; V was cut back by 3 bases and J by 4 bases. The CDR3 loop is CASSEGASGGYNEQFF. CDR3 nucleotides: TGCGCCAGCAGTGAAGGCGCCTCGGGAGGATACAATGAGCAGTTCTTC.

The rearrangement uses TRBV30 and TRBJ2-2, with TRBD2 identical over 10 bases. The V gene end was trimmed by 3 bases and the J gene end by 5 bases; junction bases not matched to a gene: 9. From germline, CDR1 is GTSNPN and CDR2 SVGIG (reference sequence). The CDR3 sequence is 16 residues long. CDR3 loop: CAWRASGGARTGELFF. The DNA of the CDR3 is TGTGCCTGGAGAGCCAGCGGGGGGGCGAGGACCGGGGAGCTGTTTTTT. The complete variable domain, with remaining parts taken from reference TRBV30 and TRBJ2-2, reads SQTIHQWPATLVQPVGSPLSLECTVEGTSNPNLYWYRQAAGRGLQLLFYSVGIGQISSEVPQNLSASRPQDRQFILSSKKLLLSDSGFYLCAWRASGGARTGELFFGEGSRLTVL.

V is TRBV6-5 and J is TRBJ2-7; 13 nucleotides agree with TRBD2. V dropped 5 bases and J dropped 3; count of bases not matched to a gene: 4. Germline V gene lookup returns CDR1 MNHEY and CDR2 SVGAGI. The length of the CDR3 is 15 residues. CDR3 coding DNA: TGTGCCAGCAGTCGGACTAGCGGGGGACGCTACGAGCAGTACTTC. It codes for CASSRTSGGRYEQYF.

The chain has TRBV7-2 and TRBJ1-2; weak D call: TRBD1 (6 bases). This CDR3 contains 14 residues. CDR1 SGHTA and CDR2 FQGNSA come from the germline V gene. V was pared by 3 bases and J by 2 bases, with 10 bases between. The CDR3, as DNA: TGTGCCAGCAGCTTCAGGGGTGGGAACTATGGCTACACCTTC. It yields the protein CASSFRGGNYGYTF.

The gene calls are TRBV5-8 and TRBJ2-1, with 10 bases identical to TRBD1. Germline V gene lookup returns CDR1 SGHTS and CDR2 YDEGEE. V shed 3 bases, J shed 7 bases, and the junction held 7 bases outside the gene matches. There are 15 residues in the CDR3. The CDR3 sequence: CASSSGTGVTNEQFF. As DNA, the CDR3 is TGTGCCAGCAGCTCCGGGACAGGGGTCACGAATGAGCAGTTCTTC.

The chain combines TRBV5-4 with TRBJ2-2; D is possibly TRBD1 (6 bases). This CDR3 is built from 16 residues. Germline-derived CDR1 and CDR2 are SGHNT and YYREEE (reference sequence). V dropped 4 bases and J dropped 8 bases, with 21 bases sitting between them. This CDR3 is CASSLTGHGFTGELFF. The CDR3 DNA sequence: TGTGCCAGCAGCCTGACAGGACACGGGTTCACAGGGGAGCTGTTTTTT.

This clone was seen only a few times. V and J are TRBV27 and TRBJ1-1; D uncertain. The V end lost 5 bases, the J end lost 1 base, and 14 bases lay between the germline ends. Germline V gene sequence: CDR1 MNHEY, CDR2 SMNVEV (reference sequence). The CDR3 length is 15 residues. The CDR3 DNA reads as TGTGCCAGCAGTCGAGGTCGGCGGGAGAACACTGAAGCTTTCTTT. Its protein is CASSRGRRENTEAFF.

The CDR3 nucleotides are TGTGCCAGCAGTTACTCGAGGACAGGGACCGGGGAGCTGTTTTTT. It specifies CASSYSRTGTGELFF. This chain connects TRBV6-5 to TRBJ2-2, with 8 nucleotides matching TRBD1. The CDR3 is made up of 15 amino acids. Looked up from germline, CDR1 is MNHEY and CDR2 is SVGAGI. The V and J ends lost 0 bases and 5 bases, in that order; junction bases with no gene match: 2.

V is TRBV15 and J is TRBJ2-7; TRBD1 is a possible D gene (6 bases). The V end was cut by 6 bases, the J end by 1 base, with 13 bases between. Germline V lookup: CDR1 LNHNV, CDR2 YYDKDF (reference sequence). The CDR3 sequence is 14 residues long. The CDR3 loop is CATSNKDRSYEQYF. CDR3 DNA sequence: TGTGCCACCAGTAATAAGGACAGATCCTACGAGCAGTACTTC.

This clone was found once. This chain connects TRBV7-9 to TRBJ2-3, with D hard to call. This CDR3 spans 13 amino acids. The V end lost 5 bases, the J end lost 2 bases, and 8 bases lay between the germline ends. CDR1 SEHNR and CDR2 FQNEAQ come from the germline V gene (reference sequence). CDR3 sequence reads: CASSRELTDTQYF. The CDR3, as DNA: TGTGCCAGCAGCCGCGAGCTCACAGATACGCAGTATTTT.

The chain employs TRBV7-9 and TRBJ1-2; 9 bases map to TRBD1. This CDR3 is 15 amino acids long. The V segment lost 4 bases and the J segment 3 bases; nucleotides outside the gene matches: 6. CDR1 is SEHNR and CDR2 is FQNEAQ in the germline V gene (reference sequence). The CDR3 loop is CASSSLQGADYGYTF. The DNA of the CDR3 is TGTGCCAGCAGCTCTCTACAGGGGGCTGACTATGGCTACACCTTC.

The chain recombines TRBV19 with TRBJ1-5; D is undetermined. Trimming took 6 bases from V and 7 from J, leaving 16 bases between them. The CDR3 runs to 14 residues. Per the germline V gene, CDR1 is LNHDA and CDR2 is SQIVND (reference sequence). The CDR3 loop reads CASSFAGIGQPQHF. DNA of the CDR3: TGTGCCAGTAGCTTTGCCGGGATTGGGCAGCCCCAGCATTTT.

The CDR3 is CASSFGLAGSTDTQYF. CDR3 in DNA: TGTGCCAGCAGCTTCGGACTAGCGGGGAGCACAGATACGCAGTATTTT. The chain employs TRBV11-2 and TRBJ2-3, with 12 positions matching TRBD2. CDR1 and CDR2 (germline): SGHAT, FQNNGV. V trimming: 3 bases; J trimming: 0 bases; junction bases outside the gene matches: 1. The CDR3 contains 16 residues.

V usage is TRBV5-1 and J usage is TRBJ2-7; 10 bases fit TRBD1. Germline lookup yields CDR1 SGHRS and CDR2 YFSETQ. The length of the CDR3 is 13 residues. With 4 bases clipped from V and 6 bases from J, the junction kept 4 bases outside the gene matches. CDR3: CASSLTGGSEQYF. The CDR3 DNA follows: TGCGCCAGCAGCCTGACAGGGGGCTCCGAGCAGTACTTC. Combining the CDR3 with reference TRBV5-1 and TRBJ2-7 gives the whole variable domain KAGVTQTPRYLIKTRGQQVTLSCSPISGHRSVSWYQQTPGQGLQFLFEYFSETQRNKGNFPGRFSGRQFSNSRSEMNVSTLELGDSALYLCASSLTGGSEQYFGPGTRLTVT.

The V gene is TRBV30, the J gene TRBJ2-1; unclear D gene. Per germline, CDR1 GTSNPN and CDR2 SVGIG (reference sequence). The V and J ends lost 0 bases and 15 bases respectively, with 15 bases between them. This CDR3 region has 12 residues. CDR3 sequence (DNA): TGTGCCTGGAGTGTACCCAGCTCGAGGCGGTTCTTC. It specifies CAWSVPSSRRFF.

The chain uses TRBV2 and TRBJ1-1; tentative D call: TRBD1 (6 bases). The germline CDR1 and CDR2 sequences are SNHLY and FYNNEI. V dropped 0 bases and J dropped 0 bases, with 8 bases sitting between them. The CDR3 is 15 amino acids. In DNA, the CDR3 is TGTGCCAGCAGTGAAGCTAAGGGGGTGAACACTGAAGCTTTCTTT. Encoded protein: CASSEAKGVNTEAFF. The entire variable domain, with the rest obtained from reference TRBV2 and TRBJ1-1, is as follows: EPEVTQTPSHQVTQMGQEVILRCVPISNHLYFYWYRQILGQKVEFLVSFYNNEISEKSEIFDDQFSVERPDGSNFTLKIRSTKLEDSAMYFCASSEAKGVNTEAFFGQGTRLTVV.

The chain's CDR3 is CASSLTGGGIDEQYF. DNA of the CDR3: TGTGCCAGCAGCTTAACTGGCGGGGGCATCGACGAGCAGTACTTC. The rearrangement joins TRBV7-3 to TRBJ2-7; a weak D match, TRBD2 (7 bases). Trimming shortened V by 0 bases and J by 5 bases, and 14 bases separated the two germline ends. CDR3 length: 15 residues. The germline V gene has CDR1 SGHTA and CDR2 FQGTGA. Complete variable domain (other parts from reference TRBV7-3 and TRBJ2-7): GAGVSQTPSNKVTEKGKYVELRCDPISGHTALYWYRQSLGQGPEFLIYFQGTGAADDSGLPNDRFFAVRPEGSVSTLKIQRTERGDSAVYLCASSLTGGGIDEQYFGPGTRLTVT.

The chain is built from TRBV4-1 and TRBJ1-2, with 7 nucleotides matching TRBD1. The CDR3 is made up of 18 amino acids. Per germline, CDR1 MGHRA and CDR2 YSYEKL. With V trimmed by 4 bases and J by 2 bases, 16 bases remained unmatched. The CDR3 sequence is CASSRYGGTGASNYGYTF. The CDR3 bases are TGCGCCAGCAGCCGATACGGGGGAACAGGGGCTTCAAACTATGGCTACACCTTC.

This clone has just one count. The chain carries TRBV6-1 and TRBJ2-3; 14 bases line up with TRBD2. The CDR3 runs 18 residues. CDR1 is MNHNS, CDR2 SASEGT, per germline. After removal of 4 bases from V and 4 bases from J, the junction contained 10 bases not matched to a gene. The CDR3 nucleotides are TGTGCCAGCAGTGCGAGACTAGCGGGGGGGCTGGTGGCAGATACGCAGTATTTT. Its translation: CASSARLAGGLVADTQYF.

The chain joins TRBV18 to TRBJ1-4; D uncertain. Germline V lookup: CDR1 KGHSH, CDR2 LQKENI. The ends were cut back, 6 bases at V and 6 bases at J, with 8 bases in the middle. The CDR3 runs to 12 residues. The CDR3, as DNA: TGTGCCAGCTCGACTCGGCATGAAAAACTGTTTTTT. This sequence encodes CASSTRHEKLFF.

This clone was seen only once. The CDR3: CASSVGGSGTGGEQYF. For the CDR3, the DNA is TGTGCCAGCAGCGTAGGGGGCAGCGGAACGGGGGGCGAGCAGTACTTC. This chain joins TRBV9 and TRBJ2-7, with 7 bases lining up with TRBD2. The CDR3 contains 16 residues. With 0 bases clipped from V and 6 bases from J, the junction kept 12 bases outside the gene matches. Per the germline V gene, CDR1 is SGDLS and CDR2 is YYNGEE.

Only one count was recorded for this clone. This chain joins TRBV7-9 and TRBJ2-7, with TRBD2 identical over 7 bases. This CDR3 region has 14 residues. CDR1 SEHNR and CDR2 FQNEAQ come from the germline V gene (reference sequence). Trimming cost V 4 bases and J 5 bases; bases outside gene matches: 8. Here the CDR3 DNA reads TGTGCCAGCAGCTCCAGCGGGGAAGTCGACGAGCAGTACTTC. Protein product: CASSSSGEVDEQYF.

This rearrangement joins TRBV5-4 to TRBJ2-1; D gene unclear. The germline V gene has CDR1 SGHNT and CDR2 YYREEE (reference sequence). The CDR3 is made up of 13 amino acids. The germline V and J ends were trimmed by 4 bases and 4 bases, with 9 bases remaining between them. The CDR3 protein is CASSQELYNEQFF. DNA for the CDR3: TGTGCCAGCAGCCAAGAACTGTACAATGAGCAGTTCTTC.

The chain joins TRBV9 to TRBJ2-3; D is undetermined. The CDR3 loop spans 13 amino acids. Trimming removed 4 bases from V and 2 bases from J, with 8 bases in between. Germline loops: CDR1 SGDLS, CDR2 YYNGEE. CDR3 in amino acids: CASSPMFTDTQYF. CDR3 coding DNA: TGTGCCAGCAGCCCCATGTTCACAGATACGCAGTATTTT.

The chain has TRBV2 and TRBJ2-1; 8 nucleotides agree with TRBD2. J gave up 0 bases and V 4 bases, and 8 bases lay outside the gene matches. This CDR3 is built from 17 residues. The germline CDR1 and CDR2 sequences are SNHLY and FYNNEI. CDR3 region: CASSGLAGFFSYNEQFF. In nucleotides, the CDR3 is TGTGCCAGCAGTGGGTTAGCGGGGTTCTTCTCCTACAATGAGCAGTTCTTC.

V is TRBV13 and J is TRBJ1-1, with 7 nucleotides matching TRBD1. The J segment lost 5 bases and the V segment lost 6 bases, leaving 9 bases of the junction unmatched. This CDR3 has 14 residues. Looked up from germline, CDR1 is PRHDT and CDR2 is FYEKMQ (reference sequence). CDR3 bases: TGTGCCAGCAGTTCAATTACAGGGGAGACTGAAGCTTTCTTT. Amino acids: CASSSITGETEAFF. The complete variable domain, with remaining parts taken from reference TRBV13 and TRBJ1-1, reads AAGVIQSPRHLIKEKRETATLKCYPIPRHDTVYWYQQGPGQDPQFLISFYEKMQSDKGSIPDRFSAQQFSDYHSELNMSSLELGDSALYFCASSSITGETEAFFGQGTRLTVV.

This rearrangement joins TRBV11-2 to TRBJ1-1, with unresolved D. Germline CDR1 SGHAT, CDR2 FQNNGV. The CDR3 extends over 15 amino acids. Trimming removed 5 bases from V and 0 bases from J, with 13 bases in between. The CDR3 loop is CASSPHGQLNTEAFF. The CDR3 DNA follows: TGTGCCAGCAGCCCTCATGGGCAGCTGAACACTGAAGCTTTCTTT.

This clone was counted between two and nine times. This chain connects TRBV5-1 to TRBJ2-3; 7 bases match TRBD2. CDR3 length: 15 residues. Germline V gene sequence: CDR1 SGHRS, CDR2 YFSETQ. Trimming cost V 0 bases and J 0 bases; bases outside gene matches: 1. The CDR3 sequence: CASSLAAGSTDTQYF. CDR3 DNA: TGCGCCAGCAGCTTGGCAGCGGGGAGCACAGATACGCAGTATTTT. Full variable domain (outside the CDR3, taken from reference TRBV5-1 and TRBJ2-3): KAGVTQTPRYLIKTRGQQVTLSCSPISGHRSVSWYQQTPGQGLQFLFEYFSETQRNKGNFPGRFSGRQFSNSRSEMNVSTLELGDSALYLCASSLAAGSTDTQYFGPGTRLTVL.